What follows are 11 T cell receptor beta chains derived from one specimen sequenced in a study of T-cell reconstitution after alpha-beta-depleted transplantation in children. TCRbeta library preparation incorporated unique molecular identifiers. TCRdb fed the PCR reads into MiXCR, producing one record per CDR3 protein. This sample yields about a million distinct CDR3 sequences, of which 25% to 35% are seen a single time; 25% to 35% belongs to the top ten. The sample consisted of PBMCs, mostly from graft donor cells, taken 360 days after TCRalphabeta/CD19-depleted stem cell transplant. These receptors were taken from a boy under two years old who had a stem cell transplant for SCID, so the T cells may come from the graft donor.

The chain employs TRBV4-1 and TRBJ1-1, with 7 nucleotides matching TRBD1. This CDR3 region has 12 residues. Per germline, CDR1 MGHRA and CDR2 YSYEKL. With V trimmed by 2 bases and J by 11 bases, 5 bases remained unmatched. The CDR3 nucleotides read TGCGCCAGCAGCCAACGCACAGGGGTGGCTTTCTTT. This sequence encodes CASSQRTGVAFF.

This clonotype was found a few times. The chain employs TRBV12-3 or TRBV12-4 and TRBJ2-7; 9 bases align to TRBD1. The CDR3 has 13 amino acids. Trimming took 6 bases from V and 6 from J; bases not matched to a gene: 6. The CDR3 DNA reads TGTGCCAGCAGCCGGGACAGGGCGTCCGAGCAGTACTTC. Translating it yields CASSRDRASEQYF.

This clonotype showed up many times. In nucleotides, the CDR3 is TGCGCCAGCAGCTTATCTAAGGGCCGCACAGATACGCAGTATTTT. Translated: CASSLSKGRTDTQYF. V is TRBV5-1 and J is TRBJ2-3; D uncertain. V was clipped by 2 bases and J by 1 base, with 11 bases between them. The CDR3 totals 15 residues. Germline V lookup: CDR1 SGHRS, CDR2 YFSETQ.

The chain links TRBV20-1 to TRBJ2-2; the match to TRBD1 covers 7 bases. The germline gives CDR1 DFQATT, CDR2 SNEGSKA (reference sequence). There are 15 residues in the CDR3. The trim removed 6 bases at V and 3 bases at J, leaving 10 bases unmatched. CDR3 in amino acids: CSAGRQGGYTGELFF. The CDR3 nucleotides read TGCAGTGCGGGGAGACAGGGCGGGTACACCGGGGAGCTGTTTTTT.

CDR3 sequence (DNA): TGTGCCAGCAGTGACCCTAGGGGAGCGACAGGGAGTTTTGTTCACGATGAGCAGTTCTTC. It yields the protein CASSDPRGATGSFVHDEQFF. This sequence joins TRBV6-4 and TRBJ2-1; 7 bases line up with TRBD1. There are 20 residues in the CDR3. In germline, CDR1 is MRHNA, CDR2 SNTAGT. With 2 bases clipped from V and 8 bases from J, the junction kept 24 bases outside the gene matches.

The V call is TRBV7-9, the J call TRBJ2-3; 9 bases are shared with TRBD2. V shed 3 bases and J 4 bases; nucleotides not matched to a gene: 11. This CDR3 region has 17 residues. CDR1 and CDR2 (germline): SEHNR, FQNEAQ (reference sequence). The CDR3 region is CASSFSWRGGVADTQYF. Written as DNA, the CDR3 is TGTGCCAGCAGCTTCTCTTGGCGGGGGGGCGTCGCAGATACGCAGTATTTT.

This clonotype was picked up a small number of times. The CDR3 DNA reads TGTGCCACCAGCAGAGCCATAAAAATCGGCACAGATACGCAGTATTTT. Translation gives CATSRAIKIGTDTQYF. The chain combines TRBV15 with TRBJ2-3; the D is unclear. Germline V gives CDR1 LNHNV, CDR2 YYDKDF (reference sequence). Trimming shortened V by 1 base and J by 1 base, and 12 bases separated the two germline ends. The CDR3 extends over 16 amino acids.

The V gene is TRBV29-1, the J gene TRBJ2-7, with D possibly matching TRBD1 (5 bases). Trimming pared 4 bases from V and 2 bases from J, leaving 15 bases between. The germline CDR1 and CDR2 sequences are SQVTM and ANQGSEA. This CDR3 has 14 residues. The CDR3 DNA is TGCAGCGTTGCCCCACGTGTGGGGCCCTACGAGCAGTACTTC. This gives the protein CSVAPRVGPYEQYF.

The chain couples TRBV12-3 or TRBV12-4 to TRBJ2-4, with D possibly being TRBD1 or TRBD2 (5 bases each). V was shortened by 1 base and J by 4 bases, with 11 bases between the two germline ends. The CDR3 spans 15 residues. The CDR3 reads CASSLGGVRKNIQYF. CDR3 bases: TGTGCCAGCAGTTTAGGAGGGGTGAGGAAAAACATTCAGTACTTC.

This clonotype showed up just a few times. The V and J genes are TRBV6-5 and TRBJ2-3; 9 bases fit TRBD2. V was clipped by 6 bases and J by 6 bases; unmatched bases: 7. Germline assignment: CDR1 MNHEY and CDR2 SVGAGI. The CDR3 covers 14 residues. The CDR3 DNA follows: TGTGCCAGCAGGGGGCGGGGGGGTCAGGATACGCAGTATTTT. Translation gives CASRGRGGQDTQYF.

The chain's CDR3 is CASSVADLAGATDTQYF. DNA for the CDR3: TGTGCCAGCAGCGTAGCTGATCTAGCGGGGGCCACAGATACGCAGTATTTT. The chain employs TRBV9 and TRBJ2-3; 10 bases are a match to TRBD2. The CDR3 covers 17 residues. J lost 2 bases, V lost 0 bases, and 6 bases had no gene match. Germline V CDR1 and CDR2: SGDLS, YYNGEE.